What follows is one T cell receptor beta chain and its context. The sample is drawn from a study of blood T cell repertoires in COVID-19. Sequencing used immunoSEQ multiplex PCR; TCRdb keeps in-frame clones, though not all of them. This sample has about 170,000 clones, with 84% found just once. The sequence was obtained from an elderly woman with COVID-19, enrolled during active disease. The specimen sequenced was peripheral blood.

The CDR3 DNA reads as TGCGCCAGCAGCTTGTTTGGACAGGGGGTAAACACTGAAGCTTTCTTT. It specifies CASSLFGQGVNTEAFF. This chain joins TRBV5-1 and TRBJ1-1; 10 bases match TRBD1. CDR3 length: 16 residues. Per germline, CDR1 SGHRS and CDR2 YFSETQ. With V trimmed by 1 base and J by 2 bases, 5 bases remained unmatched. The complete variable domain, with remaining parts taken from reference TRBV5-1 and TRBJ1-1, reads KAGVTQTPRYLIKTRGQQVTLSCSPISGHRSVSWYQQTPGQGLQFLFEYFSETQRNKGNFPGRFSGRQFSNSRSEMNVSTLELGDSALYLCASSLFGQGVNTEAFFGQGTRLTVV.